Reported below is one T cell receptor beta chain. Its antigen is not known. Blood collection times were about day -28 and days 30, 100, 180 posttransplant. Trimming pared 0 bases from V and 11 bases from J, leaving 10 bases between. This CDR3 is built from 12 residues. Germline V gene data show CDR1 as SGHDN and CDR2 as FVKESK. This entry comes from a study of T cell clonotyping in hematopoietic cell transplantation. Study-level points and caveats: Graft donor and pretransplant recipient Inverse Simpson Index values predicted broader posttransplant TCR diversity. At the given depth, recipient repertoires were over 95% de novo clonotypes. Cells were unsorted, so CD4 and CD8 contributions were not separated.

Here immunoSEQ multiplex PCR was the method, and the copy in TCRdb shows in-frame clones only, minus some. This sample carries more than 7,000 clones, around 88% of them seen once, and the ten largest clones take approximately 8%. This clonotype was sampled from a male patient in his late teens or twenties who had an allogeneic stem cell transplant from a related donor, so the T cells may come from the graft donor. Some clones in this sample may be carry-over from other donors' samples. Specimen: PBMCs, collected 100 days after allogeneic stem cell transplant. The chain uses TRBV14 and TRBJ1-1; a weak D match, TRBD1 (5 bases). As DNA, the CDR3 is TGTGCCAGCAGCCAAGATTCGAGGGACGCTTTCTTT. Amino acid sequence: CASSQDSRDAFF.